The 13 T cell receptor beta chains below were found in one sample sequenced in a study of OX40 agonist ivuxolimab in advanced cancers. The repertoire was sequenced with immunoSEQ multiplex PCR; TCRdb's copy has only in-frame clones and lacks some. The sample carries about 73,000 clones, more than 90% recorded once. The source was CD4+ or CD8+ T cells sorted from blood, collected in a trial of the OX40 agonist ivuxolimab. The receptors come from an adult with an advanced solid tumor such as melanoma, head and neck, liver or kidney cancer.

The CDR3 spells CASSDGAEGDTQYF. The CDR3 region has the DNA TGTGCCAGCAGTGACGGGGCTGAGGGAGATACGCAGTATTTT. The chain employs TRBV6-4 and TRBJ2-3; D is perhaps TRBD1 or TRBD2 (5 bases each). This CDR3 is 14 amino acids long. From germline, CDR1 is MRHNA and CDR2 SNTAGT. Trimming removed 2 bases at V and 5 bases at J, with 11 bases between.

This sequence joins TRBV7-9 and TRBJ2-3; 8 nucleotides align to TRBD2. With 4 bases clipped from V and 0 bases from J, the junction kept 15 bases outside the gene matches. In germline, CDR1 is SEHNR, CDR2 FQNEAQ (reference sequence). The CDR3 runs to 19 residues. CDR3 region: CASSSLLVNSGESTDTQYF. In nucleotides, the CDR3 is TGTGCCAGCAGCTCTCTCCTGGTGAATAGCGGGGAGAGCACAGATACGCAGTATTTT.

This chain uses TRBV27 with TRBJ2-1; 7 positions agree with TRBD1. With 6 bases clipped from V and 1 base from J, the junction kept 6 bases outside the gene matches. This CDR3 comprises 15 residues. Germline CDR1 and CDR2: MNHEY and SMNVEV (reference sequence). The CDR3 DNA reads TGTGCCAGCAGCCCTGGGACAGATTCCTACAATGAGCAGTTCTTC. This translates into CASSPGTDSYNEQFF.

The rearrangement links TRBV5-5 to TRBJ2-7; D gene uncertain. CDR1 and CDR2 (germline): SGHKS, YYEKEE (reference sequence). V was pared by 4 bases and J by 9 bases, with 20 bases between. This CDR3 has 14 amino acids. CDR3 nucleotides: TGTGCCAGCAGCCAGCCTCTAGTCTCTCCTTGGCAGTACTTC. Translated, it gives CASSQPLVSPWQYF.

The CDR3 spells CASSPGGTADYEQYF. CDR3 DNA sequence: TGTGCCAGCAGCCCCGGGGGAACGGCCGACTACGAGCAGTACTTC. J is TRBJ2-7 and V is TRBV7-3, with D tentatively TRBD2 (6 bases). CDR3 size: 15 residues. Between the trimmed V and J ends, which lost 5 bases and 3 bases, there was a span of 17 bases. Germline CDR1 SGHTA, CDR2 FQGTGA. The variable domain in full, completed from reference TRBV7-3 and TRBJ2-7, reads GAGVSQTPSNKVTEKGKYVELRCDPISGHTALYWYRQSLGQGPEFLIYFQGTGAADDSGLPNDRFFAVRPEGSVSTLKIQRTERGDSAVYLCASSPGGTADYEQYFGPGTRLTVT.

V and J are TRBV29-1 and TRBJ2-5; perhaps TRBD2 as D (6 bases). V was clipped by 8 bases and J by 5 bases, with 12 bases between them. The CDR3 runs to 11 residues. Germline-derived CDR1 and CDR2 are SQVTM and ANQGSEA. The CDR3 nucleotides are TGCAGCTTTCCGGAGGGGGAGACCCAGTACTTC. This codes for CSFPEGETQYF.

The chain links TRBV13 to TRBJ2-3; 7 bases are a match to TRBD1. In germline, CDR1 is PRHDT, CDR2 FYEKMQ (reference sequence). This CDR3 spans 15 amino acids. V dropped 8 bases and J dropped 3; count of bases not matched to a gene: 11. CDR3 nucleotide sequence: TGTGCCAGCGCCGCGGAGAGGGGGCGAACAGATACGCAGTATTTT. Its translation: CASAAERGRTDTQYF.

V and J are TRBV7-9 and TRBJ2-6, with D possibly called TRBD1 or TRBD2 (5 bases each). The CDR3 totals 16 residues. Trimming left V 8 bases short and J 0 bases short, with 14 bases between. Germline values: CDR1 SEHNR, CDR2 FQNEAQ (reference sequence). The CDR3 sequence is CASLGTADSGANVLTF. CDR3 sequence (DNA): TGTGCCAGCTTGGGGACGGCTGACTCTGGGGCCAACGTCCTGACTTTC.

This chain links TRBV6-5 with TRBJ2-7; possibly TRBD2 for D (5 bases). The V gene's germline CDR1 is MNHEY and CDR2 SVGAGI. V lost 0 bases and J lost 4, with 16 bases in between. The CDR3 is 16 residues long. CDR3 amino acids: CASSYSIGVVGYEQYF. The DNA for the CDR3 is TGTGCCAGCAGTTACTCGATCGGGGTGGTGGGGTACGAGCAGTACTTC.

The V and J genes are TRBV19 and TRBJ2-3; D tentatively fits TRBD1 or TRBD2 (6 bases each). CDR3 length: 16 residues. Trimming removed 6 bases at V and 0 bases at J, with 16 bases between. CDR1 is LNHDA and CDR2 is SQIVND in the germline V gene (reference sequence). CDR3 bases: TGTGCCAGTAGCACTGAGGGGGGCTCTAGCACAGATACGCAGTATTTT. Encoded protein: CASSTEGGSSTDTQYF.

The chain employs TRBV19 and TRBJ1-1; the D is unclear. The CDR3 consists of 14 residues. The ends were cut back, 2 bases at V and 1 base at J, with 8 bases in the middle. Germline V CDR1 and CDR2: LNHDA, SQIVND (reference sequence). CDR3 residues: CASSIRGKNTEAFF. As DNA, the CDR3 is TGTGCCAGTAGTATACGGGGTAAGAACACTGAAGCTTTCTTT.

The genes are TRBV9 and TRBJ2-1; perhaps TRBD2 as D (5 bases). The CDR3 is made up of 13 amino acids. Germline CDR1 SGDLS, CDR2 YYNGEE. V was trimmed by 1 base and J by 9 bases, leaving 11 bases between them. The CDR3 coding sequence is TGTGCCAGCAGCGTAAGTCTGCGGGCTGAGCAGTTCTTC. Protein: CASSVSLRAEQFF. Looking up the rest from reference TRBV9 and TRBJ2-1 gives the full variable domain: DSGVTQTPKHLITATGQRVTLRCSPRSGDLSVYWYQQSLDQGLQFLIQYYNGEERAKGNILERFSAQQFPDLHSELNLSSLELGDSALYFCASSVSLRAEQFFGPGTRLTVL.

The chain uses TRBV5-1 and TRBJ1-4, with D possibly being TRBD1 (5 bases). Per the germline V gene, CDR1 is SGHRS and CDR2 is YFSETQ. V lost 3 bases and J 0 bases, leaving 15 bases between the germline ends. This CDR3 spans 17 amino acids. CDR3 in amino acids: CASSSLPPGATNEKLFF. As DNA, the CDR3 is TGCGCCAGCAGCTCCCTCCCCCCGGGGGCAACTAATGAAAAACTGTTTTTT.